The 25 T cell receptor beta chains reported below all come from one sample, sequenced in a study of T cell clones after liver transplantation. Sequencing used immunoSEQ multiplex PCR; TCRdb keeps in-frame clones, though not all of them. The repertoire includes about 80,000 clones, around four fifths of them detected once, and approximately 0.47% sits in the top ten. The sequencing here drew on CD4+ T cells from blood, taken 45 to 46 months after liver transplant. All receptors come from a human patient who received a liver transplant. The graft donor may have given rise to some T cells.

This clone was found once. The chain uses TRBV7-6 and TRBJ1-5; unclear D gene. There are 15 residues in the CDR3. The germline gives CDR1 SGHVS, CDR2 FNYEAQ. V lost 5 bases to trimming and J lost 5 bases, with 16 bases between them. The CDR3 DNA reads TGTGCCAGCAGCACCAAAGCCCAAGAACATCAGCCCCAGCATTTT. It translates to CASSTKAQEHQPQHF.

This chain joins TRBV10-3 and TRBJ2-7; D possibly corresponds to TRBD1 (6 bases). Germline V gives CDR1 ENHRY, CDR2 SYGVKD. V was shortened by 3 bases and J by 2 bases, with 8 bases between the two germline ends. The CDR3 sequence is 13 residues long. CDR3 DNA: TGTGCCATCAGTGAAGAGGGGGCCTACGAGCAGTACTTC. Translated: CAISEEGAYEQYF.

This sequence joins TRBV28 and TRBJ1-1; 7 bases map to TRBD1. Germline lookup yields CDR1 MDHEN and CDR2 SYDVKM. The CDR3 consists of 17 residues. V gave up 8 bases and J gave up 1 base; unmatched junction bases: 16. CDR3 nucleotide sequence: TGTGCCAGCTCGACTATCCGGGACAGAAAAGAGAACACTGAAGCTTTCTTT. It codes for CASSTIRDRKENTEAFF.

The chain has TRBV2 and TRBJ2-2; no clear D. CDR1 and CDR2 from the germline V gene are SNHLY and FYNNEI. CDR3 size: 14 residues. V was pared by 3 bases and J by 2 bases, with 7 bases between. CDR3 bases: TGTGCCAGCAGTGAGGTCAAAAACACCGGGGAGCTGTTTTTT. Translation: CASSEVKNTGELFF. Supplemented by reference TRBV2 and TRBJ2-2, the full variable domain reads EPEVTQTPSHQVTQMGQEVILRCVPISNHLYFYWYRQILGQKVEFLVSFYNNEISEKSEIFDDQFSVERPDGSNFTLKIRSTKLEDSAMYFCASSEVKNTGELFFGEGSRLTVL.

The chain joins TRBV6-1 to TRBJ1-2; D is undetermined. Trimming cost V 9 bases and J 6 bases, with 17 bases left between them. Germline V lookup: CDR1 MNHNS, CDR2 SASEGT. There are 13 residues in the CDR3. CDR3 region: CASFGRFWDGYTF. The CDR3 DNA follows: TGTGCCAGTTTTGGGAGATTTTGGGATGGCTACACCTTC.

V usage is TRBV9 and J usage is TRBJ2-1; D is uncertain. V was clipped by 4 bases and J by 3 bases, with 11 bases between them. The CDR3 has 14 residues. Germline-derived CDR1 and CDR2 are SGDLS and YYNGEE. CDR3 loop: CASSPRRNYNEQFF. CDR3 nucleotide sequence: TGTGCCAGCAGCCCAAGACGGAACTACAATGAGCAGTTCTTC. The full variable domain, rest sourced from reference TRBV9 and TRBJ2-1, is DSGVTQTPKHLITATGQRVTLRCSPRSGDLSVYWYQQSLDQGLQFLIQYYNGEERAKGNILERFSAQQFPDLHSELNLSSLELGDSALYFCASSPRRNYNEQFFGPGTRLTVL.

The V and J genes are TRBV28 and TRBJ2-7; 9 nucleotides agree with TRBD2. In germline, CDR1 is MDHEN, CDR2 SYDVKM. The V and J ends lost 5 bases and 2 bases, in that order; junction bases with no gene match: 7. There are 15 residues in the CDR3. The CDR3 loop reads CASSPGASGTYEQYF. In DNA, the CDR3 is TGTGCCAGCAGTCCTGGGGCTAGCGGGACCTACGAGCAGTACTTC.

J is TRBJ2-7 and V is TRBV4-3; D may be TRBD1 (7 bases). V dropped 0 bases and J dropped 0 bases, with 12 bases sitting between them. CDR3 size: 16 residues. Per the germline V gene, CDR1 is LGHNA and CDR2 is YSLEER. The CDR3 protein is CASSQDWRGHSYEQYF. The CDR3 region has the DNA TGCGCCAGCAGCCAAGATTGGAGGGGGCACTCCTACGAGCAGTACTTC.

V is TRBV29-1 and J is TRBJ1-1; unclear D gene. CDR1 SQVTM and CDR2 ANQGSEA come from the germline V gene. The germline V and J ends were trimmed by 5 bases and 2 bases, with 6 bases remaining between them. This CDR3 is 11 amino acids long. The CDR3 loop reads CSVRSNTEAFF. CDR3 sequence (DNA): TGCAGCGTTAGGAGTAACACTGAAGCTTTCTTT.

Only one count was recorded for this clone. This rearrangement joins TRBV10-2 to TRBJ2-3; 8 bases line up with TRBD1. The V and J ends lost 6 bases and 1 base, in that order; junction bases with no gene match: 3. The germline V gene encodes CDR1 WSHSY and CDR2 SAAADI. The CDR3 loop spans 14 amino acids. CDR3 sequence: CASSQQGGTDTQYF. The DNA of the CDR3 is TGCGCCAGCAGCCAACAGGGGGGCACAGATACGCAGTATTTT.

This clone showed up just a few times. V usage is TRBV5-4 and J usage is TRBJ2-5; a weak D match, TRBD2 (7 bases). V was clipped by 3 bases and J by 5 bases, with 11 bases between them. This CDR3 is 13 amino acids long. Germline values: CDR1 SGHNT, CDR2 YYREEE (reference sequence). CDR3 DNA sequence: TGTGCCAGCAGCTCGGGGGGCGGGGAGACCCAGTACTTC. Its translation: CASSSGGGETQYF.

The CDR3 sequence is CASSPRVAEKLFF. CDR3 DNA sequence: TGTGCCAGCAGCCCCAGGGTGGCTGAAAAACTGTTTTTT. V gene TRBV7-2 combines with J gene TRBJ1-4; a weak D match, TRBD1 (5 bases). CDR1 and CDR2 from the germline V gene are SGHTA and FQGNSA. CDR3 length: 13 amino acids. The V end was cut by 5 bases, the J end by 7 bases, with 11 bases between.

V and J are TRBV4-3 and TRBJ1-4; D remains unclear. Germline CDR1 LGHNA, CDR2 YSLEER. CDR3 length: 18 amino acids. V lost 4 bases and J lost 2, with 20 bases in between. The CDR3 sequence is CASSLLPVGVSTNEKLFF. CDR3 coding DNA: TGCGCCAGCAGCCTCCTCCCGGTCGGGGTTAGCACTAATGAAAAACTGTTTTTT.

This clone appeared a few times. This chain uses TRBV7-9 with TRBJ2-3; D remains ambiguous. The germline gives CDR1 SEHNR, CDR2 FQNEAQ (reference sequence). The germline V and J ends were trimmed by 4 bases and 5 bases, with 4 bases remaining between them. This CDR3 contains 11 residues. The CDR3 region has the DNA TGTGCCAGCAGCTCCGTAGATACGCAGTATTTT. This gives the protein CASSSVDTQYF. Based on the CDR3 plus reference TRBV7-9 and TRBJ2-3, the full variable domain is DTGVSQNPRHKITKRGQNVTFRCDPISEHNRLYWYRQTLGQGPEFLTYFQNEAQLEKSRLLSDRFSAERPKGSFSTLEIQRTEQGDSAMYLCASSSVDTQYFGPGTRLTVL.

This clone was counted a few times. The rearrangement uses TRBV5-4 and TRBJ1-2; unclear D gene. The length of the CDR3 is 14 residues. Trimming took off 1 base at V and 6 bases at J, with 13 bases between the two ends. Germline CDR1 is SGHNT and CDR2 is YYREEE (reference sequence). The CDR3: CASSLSAGRDGYTF. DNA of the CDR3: TGTGCCAGCAGCTTGAGTGCGGGAAGAGATGGCTACACCTTC.

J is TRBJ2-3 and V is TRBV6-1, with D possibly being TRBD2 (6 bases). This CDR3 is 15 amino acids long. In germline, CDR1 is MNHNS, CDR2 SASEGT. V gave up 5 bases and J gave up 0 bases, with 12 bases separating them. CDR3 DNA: TGTGCCAGCAGTAATACGGGGACTAGCACAGATACGCAGTATTTT. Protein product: CASSNTGTSTDTQYF.

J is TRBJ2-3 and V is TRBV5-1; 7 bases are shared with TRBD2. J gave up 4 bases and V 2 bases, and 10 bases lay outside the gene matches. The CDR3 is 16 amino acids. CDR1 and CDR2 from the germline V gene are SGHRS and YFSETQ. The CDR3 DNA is TGCGCCAGCAGCTTTGGTCTAGCGGAGAGCTCAGATACGCAGTATTTT. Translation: CASSFGLAESSDTQYF. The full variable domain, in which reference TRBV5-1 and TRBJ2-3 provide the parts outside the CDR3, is KAGVTQTPRYLIKTRGQQVTLSCSPISGHRSVSWYQQTPGQGLQFLFEYFSETQRNKGNFPGRFSGRQFSNSRSEMNVSTLELGDSALYLCASSFGLAESSDTQYFGPGTRLTVL.

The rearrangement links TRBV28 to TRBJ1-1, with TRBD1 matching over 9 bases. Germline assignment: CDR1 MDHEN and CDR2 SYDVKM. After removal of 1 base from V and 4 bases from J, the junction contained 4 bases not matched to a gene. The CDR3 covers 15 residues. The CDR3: CASSLLWTGVTEAFF. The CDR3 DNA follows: TGTGCCAGCAGTTTATTATGGACAGGGGTCACTGAAGCTTTCTTT.

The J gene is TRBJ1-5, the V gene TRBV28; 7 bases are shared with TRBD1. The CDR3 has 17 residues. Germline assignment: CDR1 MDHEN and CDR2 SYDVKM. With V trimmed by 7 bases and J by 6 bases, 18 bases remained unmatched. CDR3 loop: CASTLYRTGRGAQPQHF. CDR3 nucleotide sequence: TGTGCCAGCACCCTCTACCGGACAGGCCGAGGGGCTCAGCCCCAGCATTTT.

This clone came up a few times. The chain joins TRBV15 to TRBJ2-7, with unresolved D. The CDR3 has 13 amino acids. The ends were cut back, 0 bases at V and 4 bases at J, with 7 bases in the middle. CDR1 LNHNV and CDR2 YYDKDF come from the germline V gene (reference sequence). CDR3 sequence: CATSRDIGYEQYF. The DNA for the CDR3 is TGTGCCACCAGCAGAGATATCGGATACGAGCAGTACTTC.

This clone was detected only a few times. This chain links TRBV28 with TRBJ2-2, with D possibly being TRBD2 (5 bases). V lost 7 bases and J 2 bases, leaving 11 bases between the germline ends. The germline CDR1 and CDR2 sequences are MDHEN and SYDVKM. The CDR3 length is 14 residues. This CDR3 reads CASIRAENTGELFF. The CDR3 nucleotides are TGTGCCAGCATCCGAGCGGAAAACACCGGGGAGCTGTTTTTT.

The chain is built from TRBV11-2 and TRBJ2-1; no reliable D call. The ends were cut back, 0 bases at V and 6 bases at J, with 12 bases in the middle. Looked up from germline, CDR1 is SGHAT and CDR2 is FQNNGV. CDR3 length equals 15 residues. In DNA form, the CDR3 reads TGTGCCAGCAGCTTAGATCCCCGAACTCGCAATGAGCAGTTCTTC. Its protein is CASSLDPRTRNEQFF.

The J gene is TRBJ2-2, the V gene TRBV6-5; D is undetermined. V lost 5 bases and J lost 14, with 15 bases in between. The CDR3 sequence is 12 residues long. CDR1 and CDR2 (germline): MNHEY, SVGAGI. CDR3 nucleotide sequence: TGTGCCAGCAGTCACGACCCCCTCTTCCTGTTTTTT. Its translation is CASSHDPLFLFF.

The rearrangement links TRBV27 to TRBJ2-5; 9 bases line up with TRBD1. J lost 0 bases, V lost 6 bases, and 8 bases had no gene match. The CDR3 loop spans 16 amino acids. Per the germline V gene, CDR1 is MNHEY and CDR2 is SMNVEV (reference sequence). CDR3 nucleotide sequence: TGTGCCAGCAGCAGACAGGGGGGCTGGTACCAAGAGACCCAGTACTTC. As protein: CASSRQGGWYQETQYF.

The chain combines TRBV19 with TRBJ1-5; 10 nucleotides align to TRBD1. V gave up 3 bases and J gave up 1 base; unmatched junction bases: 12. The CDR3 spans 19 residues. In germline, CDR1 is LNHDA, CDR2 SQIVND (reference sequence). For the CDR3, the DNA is TGTGCCAGTAGTATGTCGACAGGGGGCGCGTCTCTAAGCAATCAGCCCCAGCATTTT. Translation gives CASSMSTGGASLSNQPQHF.